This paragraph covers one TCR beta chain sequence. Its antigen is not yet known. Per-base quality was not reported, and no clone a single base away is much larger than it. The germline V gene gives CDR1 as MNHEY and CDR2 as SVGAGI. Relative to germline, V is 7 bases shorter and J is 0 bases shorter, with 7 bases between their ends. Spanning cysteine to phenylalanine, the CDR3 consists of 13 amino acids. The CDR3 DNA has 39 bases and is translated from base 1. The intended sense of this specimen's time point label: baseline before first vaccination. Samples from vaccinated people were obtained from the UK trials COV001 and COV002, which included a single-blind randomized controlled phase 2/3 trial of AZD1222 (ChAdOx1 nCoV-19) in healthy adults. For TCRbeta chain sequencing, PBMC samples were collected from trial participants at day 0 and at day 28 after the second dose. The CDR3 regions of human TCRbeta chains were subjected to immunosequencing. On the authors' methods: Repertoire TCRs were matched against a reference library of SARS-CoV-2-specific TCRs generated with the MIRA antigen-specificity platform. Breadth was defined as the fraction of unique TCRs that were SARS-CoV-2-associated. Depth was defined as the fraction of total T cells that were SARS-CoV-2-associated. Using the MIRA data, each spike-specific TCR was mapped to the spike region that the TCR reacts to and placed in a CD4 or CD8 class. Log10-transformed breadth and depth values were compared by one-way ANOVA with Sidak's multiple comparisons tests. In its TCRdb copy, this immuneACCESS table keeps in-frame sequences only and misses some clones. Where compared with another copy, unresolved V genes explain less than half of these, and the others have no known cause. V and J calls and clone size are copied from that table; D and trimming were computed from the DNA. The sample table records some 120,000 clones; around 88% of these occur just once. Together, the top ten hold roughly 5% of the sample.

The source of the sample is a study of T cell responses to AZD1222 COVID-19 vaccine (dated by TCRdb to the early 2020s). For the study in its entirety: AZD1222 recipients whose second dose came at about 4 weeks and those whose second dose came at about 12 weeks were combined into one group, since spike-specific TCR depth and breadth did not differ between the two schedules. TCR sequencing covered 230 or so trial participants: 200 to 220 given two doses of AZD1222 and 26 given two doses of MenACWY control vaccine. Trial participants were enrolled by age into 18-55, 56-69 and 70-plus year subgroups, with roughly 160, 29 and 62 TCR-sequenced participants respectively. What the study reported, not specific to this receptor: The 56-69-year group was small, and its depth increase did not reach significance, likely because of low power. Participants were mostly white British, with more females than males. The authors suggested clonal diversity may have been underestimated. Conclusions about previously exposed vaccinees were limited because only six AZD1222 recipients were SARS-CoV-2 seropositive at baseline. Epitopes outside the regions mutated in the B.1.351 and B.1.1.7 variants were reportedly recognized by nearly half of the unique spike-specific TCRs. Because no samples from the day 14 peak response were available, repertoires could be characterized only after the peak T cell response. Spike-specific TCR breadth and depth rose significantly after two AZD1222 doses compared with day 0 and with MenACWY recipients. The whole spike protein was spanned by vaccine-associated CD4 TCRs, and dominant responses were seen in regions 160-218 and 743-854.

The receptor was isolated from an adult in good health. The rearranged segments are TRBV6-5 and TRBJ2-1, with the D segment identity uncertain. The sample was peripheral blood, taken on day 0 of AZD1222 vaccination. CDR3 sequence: CASKQSSYNEQFF. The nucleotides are TGTGCCAGCAAGCAGAGCTCCTACAATGAGCAGTTCTTC.